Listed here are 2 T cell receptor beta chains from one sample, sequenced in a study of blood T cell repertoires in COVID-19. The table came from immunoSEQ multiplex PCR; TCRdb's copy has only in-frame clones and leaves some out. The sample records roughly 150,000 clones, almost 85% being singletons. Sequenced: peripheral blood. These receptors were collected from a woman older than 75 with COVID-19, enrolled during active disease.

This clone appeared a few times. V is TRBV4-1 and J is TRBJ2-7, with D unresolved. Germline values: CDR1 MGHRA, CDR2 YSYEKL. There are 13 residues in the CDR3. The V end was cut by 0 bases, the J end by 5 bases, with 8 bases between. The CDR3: CASSQDPSHEQYF. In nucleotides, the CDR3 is TGCGCCAGCAGCCAAGATCCGAGTCACGAGCAGTACTTC.

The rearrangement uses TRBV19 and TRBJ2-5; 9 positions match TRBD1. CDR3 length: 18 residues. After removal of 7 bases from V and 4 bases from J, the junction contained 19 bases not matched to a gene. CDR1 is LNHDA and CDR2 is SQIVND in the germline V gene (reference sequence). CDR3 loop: CASMRTGAVSFRGETQYF. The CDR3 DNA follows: TGTGCCAGTATGCGGACAGGGGCAGTTTCCTTCCGGGGAGAGACCCAGTACTTC. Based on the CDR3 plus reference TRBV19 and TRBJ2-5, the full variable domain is DGGITQSPKYLFRKEGQNVTLSCEQNLNHDAMYWYRQDPGQGLRLIYYSQIVNDFQKGDIAEGYSVSREKKESFPLTVTSAQKNPTAFYLCASMRTGAVSFRGETQYFGPGTRLLVL.